These 5 T cell receptor beta chains share one sample of origin, sequenced in a study of T-cell reconstitution after alpha-beta-depleted transplantation in children. Preparing the TCRbeta library involved the use of unique molecular identifiers. TCRdb ran MiXCR on the PCR reads and lists one entry per CDR3 protein. The data show about 130,000 distinct CDR3 sequences, about 9.9% seen once. The sample was PBMCs, mostly from graft donor cells, taken 180 days after TCRalphabeta/CD19-depleted stem cell transplant. All receptors derive from a girl under three years old who had a stem cell transplant for combined immunodeficiency, so the T cells may come from the graft donor.

The rearrangement uses TRBV4-3 and TRBJ2-7; D not certain. With 0 bases removed from V and 0 bases from J, the gap between germline ends came to 9 bases. Per the germline V gene, CDR1 is LGHNA and CDR2 is YSLEER. The CDR3 has 15 amino acids. CDR3 nucleotides: TGCGCCAGCAGCCAAGAGGGCAGGAGCTCCTACGAGCAGTACTTC. The encoded protein is CASSQEGRSSYEQYF.

The J gene is TRBJ2-2, the V gene TRBV24-1; D may be TRBD2 (5 bases). The CDR3 spans 14 residues. Germline loops: CDR1 KGHDR, CDR2 SFDVKD. Trimming removed 9 bases from V and 4 bases from J, with 14 bases in between. As DNA, the CDR3 is TGTGCCACCCACTCGGCTGGGAGCACCGGGGAGCTGTTTTTT. It codes for CATHSAGSTGELFF.

This clonotype occurred a few times. The rearrangement links TRBV29-1 to TRBJ2-1, with 14 bases aligning to TRBD2. Germline-derived CDR1 and CDR2 are SQVTM and ANQGSEA. J lost 12 bases, V lost 6 bases, and 10 bases had no gene match. CDR3 size: 14 residues. CDR3 bases: TGCAGCGTCGCCTCGAGCGGACTAGCGGGAGGGCAGTTCTTC. It specifies CSVASSGLAGGQFF.

This clonotype has only a few counts. The CDR3 DNA is TGTGCCAGCAGCTTGGTTCTAGCCGGACGCGAGCAGTACTTC. Its translation: CASSLVLAGREQYF. The chain carries TRBV5-6 and TRBJ2-7, with a tentative D call TRBD2 (5 bases). The CDR3 is made up of 14 amino acids. Germline loops: CDR1 SGHDT, CDR2 YYEEEE. V was clipped by 0 bases and J by 6 bases, with 13 bases between them. Filled out from reference TRBV5-6 and TRBJ2-7, the complete variable domain reads DAGVTQSPTHLIKTRGQQVTLRCSPKSGHDTVSWYQQALGQGPQFIFQYYEEEERQRGNFPDRFSGHQFPNYSSELNVNALLLGDSALYLCASSLVLAGREQYFGPGTRLTVT.

This clonotype occurred a few times. At one of its ends the junction is not consistent with the germline gene, which may arise from a read error. V usage is TRBV5-6 and J usage is TRBJ2-1; no reliable D call. CDR3 length: 12 residues. The germline V gene has CDR1 SGHDT and CDR2 YYEEEE. This CDR3 is CASSLYYTEQFF. The DNA of the CDR3 is TGTGCCAGCAGCTTATACTACACTGAGCAGTTCTTC.